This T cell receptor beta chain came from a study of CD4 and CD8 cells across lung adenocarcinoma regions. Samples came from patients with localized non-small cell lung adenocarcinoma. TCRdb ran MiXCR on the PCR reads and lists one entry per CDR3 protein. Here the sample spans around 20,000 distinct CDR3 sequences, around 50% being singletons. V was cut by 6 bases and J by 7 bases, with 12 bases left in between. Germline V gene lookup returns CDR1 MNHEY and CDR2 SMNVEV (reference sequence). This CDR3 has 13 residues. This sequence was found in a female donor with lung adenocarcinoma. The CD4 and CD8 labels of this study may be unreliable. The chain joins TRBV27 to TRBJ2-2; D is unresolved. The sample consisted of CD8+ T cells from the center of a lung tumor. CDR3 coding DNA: TGTGCCAGCAGACCCTCGCTGTACGGGGAGCTGTTTTTT. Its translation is CASRPSLYGELFF.